This is a list of T cell receptor beta chains from one sample in a study of Tregs in tolerant kidney transplant recipients. The repertoire was sequenced with immunoSEQ multiplex PCR; TCRdb's copy has only in-frame clones and lacks some. The top ten clones hold roughly 9.8% of a sample with about 66,000 clones, 92% of them seen once. The specimen was CD8+ T cells from blood, collected before the transplant. These receptors came from a human donor who received a combined kidney and bone marrow transplant. CDR3s include the opening cysteine and the closing phenylalanine or tryptophan. The D gene is left open where the match is weak. Expanded clones get a size class; other rows say once, few or many, or leave the size out.

v_gene: TRBV9
len: 20
abundance: -
d_gene: TRBD1
j_gene: TRBJ2-7
CDR3nt: TGTGCCAGCAGCGTCTTTCGAGACAGGGGCCCTCCAGCTCCTACCTACGAGCAGTACTTC
CDR3aa: CASSVFRDRGPPAPTYEQYF

v_gene: TRBV5-6
len: 14
abundance: -
d_gene: -
j_gene: TRBJ1-1
CDR3nt: TGTGCCAGCAGCTTGGCCACATCCGGGACTGAAGCTTTCTTT
CDR3aa: CASSLATSGTEAFF

v_gene: TRBV2
len: 16
abundance: -
d_gene: TRBD1
j_gene: TRBJ1-5
CDR3nt: TGTGCCAGCTTACAGGACCGGGACAGATCCTATCAGCCCCAGCATTTT
CDR3aa: CASLQDRDRSYQPQHF

v_gene: TRBV7-9
len: 15
abundance: -
d_gene: TRBD1
j_gene: TRBJ2-7
CDR3nt: TGTGCCAGCAGCCGTCTGGGACAGGGGTCCTACGAGCAGTACTTC
CDR3aa: CASSRLGQGSYEQYF

v_gene: TRBV6-1
len: 15
abundance: once
d_gene: TRBD2
j_gene: TRBJ2-7
CDR3nt: TGTGCCAGCAGTGAGGGTAGCGGGAGCTCCTACGAGCAGTACTTC
CDR3aa: CASSEGSGSSYEQYF

v_gene: TRBV4-1
len: 12
abundance: once
d_gene: -
j_gene: TRBJ2-7
CDR3nt: TGCGCCAGCAGCCAAGTCGCCTACGAGCAGTACTTC
CDR3aa: CASSQVAYEQYF

v_gene: TRBV27
len: 15
abundance: -
d_gene: -
j_gene: TRBJ2-7
CDR3nt: TGTGCCACCAAACAATTCCCCCATCCTCAATACGAGCAGTACTTC
CDR3aa: CATKQFPHPQYEQYF

v_gene: TRBV4-2
len: 14
abundance: -
d_gene: -
j_gene: TRBJ2-7
CDR3nt: TGTGCCAGCAGCCAAAACAGGGATTCCTACGAGCAGTACTTC
CDR3aa: CASSQNRDSYEQYF

v_gene: TRBV28
len: 15
abundance: -
d_gene: -
j_gene: TRBJ2-6
CDR3nt: TGTGCCAGCAGTTTAAGGGGGTCTGGGGCCAACGTCCTGACTTTC
CDR3aa: CASSLRGSGANVLTF

v_gene: TRBV27
len: 16
abundance: -
d_gene: TRBD2
j_gene: TRBJ2-5
CDR3nt: TGTGCCAGCACTCCGGCGGGGGGGCATTTGGGAGAGACCCAGTACTTC
CDR3aa: CASTPAGGHLGETQYF

v_gene: TRBV10-3
len: 16
abundance: -
d_gene: TRBD1
j_gene: TRBJ2-7
CDR3nt: TGTGCCATCAGTGCTATACAGGGGGTAGGTTCCTACGAGCAGTACTTC
CDR3aa: CAISAIQGVGSYEQYF

v_gene: TRBV7-3
len: 14
abundance: once
d_gene: -
j_gene: TRBJ2-5
CDR3nt: TGTGCCAGCAGCTTAGGGACAATACGGGAGACCCAGTACTTC
CDR3aa: CASSLGTIRETQYF

v_gene: TRBV7-2
len: 16
abundance: once
d_gene: TRBD2
j_gene: TRBJ2-7
CDR3nt: TGTGCCAGCAGCTTAGTATCTAGCGGGGCCTCCTACGAGCAGTACTTC
CDR3aa: CASSLVSSGASYEQYF

v_gene: TRBV4-1
len: 14
abundance: -
d_gene: -
j_gene: TRBJ2-3
CDR3nt: TGCGCCAGCAGCCAAGATCTGACAGCAGATACGCAGTATTTT
CDR3aa: CASSQDLTADTQYF

v_gene: TRBV19
len: 16
abundance: -
d_gene: -
j_gene: TRBJ2-7
CDR3nt: TGTGCCACCTCATCAGGGGACGGAGTTTACTCCTACGAGCAGTACTTC
CDR3aa: CATSSGDGVYSYEQYF

v_gene: TRBV29-1
len: 14
abundance: -
d_gene: -
j_gene: TRBJ2-2
CDR3nt: TGCAGCGTTGATGCGGGTGGGGGGACCGGGGAGCTGTTTTTT
CDR3aa: CSVDAGGGTGELFF

v_gene: TRBV9
len: 14
abundance: -
d_gene: -
j_gene: TRBJ1-4
CDR3nt: TGTGCCAGCAGCCCACAGGGTTCTAATGAAAAACTGTTTTTT
CDR3aa: CASSPQGSNEKLFF

v_gene: TRBV21-1
len: 17
abundance: -
d_gene: -
j_gene: TRBJ2-1
CDR3nt: TGTGCCAGCAGCTCGCGACTAGCCTCACACACACAAAATGAGCAGTTCTTC
CDR3aa: CASSSRLASHTQNEQFF

v_gene: TRBV12-5
len: 14
abundance: -
d_gene: -
j_gene: TRBJ2-5
CDR3nt: TGTGCTAGTGGTCCAATAGCGGTACAAGAGACCCAGTACTTC
CDR3aa: CASGPIAVQETQYF

v_gene: TRBV11-2
len: 15
abundance: once
d_gene: TRBD2
j_gene: TRBJ2-1
CDR3nt: TGTGCCAGCAGCTCAGAGTTTAGCGGGAGGAGTGAGCAGTTCTTC
CDR3aa: CASSSEFSGRSEQFF

v_gene: TRBV28
len: 10
abundance: few
d_gene: -
j_gene: TRBJ1-3
CDR3nt: TGTGCCATAGCTGGAAACACCATATATTTT
CDR3aa: CAIAGNTIYF

v_gene: TRBV9
len: 14
abundance: -
d_gene: -
j_gene: TRBJ1-2
CDR3nt: TGTGCCAGCAGCGTTGACGGTGCTAACTACGGCTACACCTTC
CDR3aa: CASSVDGANYGYTF

v_gene: TRBV19
len: 12
abundance: -
d_gene: -
j_gene: TRBJ2-4
CDR3nt: TGTGCCAGTAGTACAGGGGCAAACATTCAGTACTTC
CDR3aa: CASSTGANIQYF

v_gene: TRBV5-1
len: 15
abundance: -
d_gene: -
j_gene: TRBJ1-4
CDR3nt: TGCGCCAGCAGCCTCCGGGGGAACCGGAATGAAAAACTGTTTTTT
CDR3aa: CASSLRGNRNEKLFF

v_gene: TRBV29-1
len: 13
abundance: -
d_gene: -
j_gene: TRBJ1-4
CDR3nt: TGCAGCGTTCGCGTAGGGGGTCATGAAAAACTGTTTTTT
CDR3aa: CSVRVGGHEKLFF

v_gene: TRBV6-1
len: 12
abundance: -
d_gene: -
j_gene: TRBJ2-4
CDR3nt: TGTGCCAGCACAGGGGACAAAAACATTCAGTACTTC
CDR3aa: CASTGDKNIQYF

v_gene: TRBV27
len: 12
abundance: -
d_gene: -
j_gene: TRBJ1-2
CDR3nt: TGTGCCAGCAGGGGGACAACAATGGGCTACACCTTC
CDR3aa: CASRGTTMGYTF

v_gene: TRBV4-1
len: 15
abundance: -
d_gene: -
j_gene: TRBJ2-5
CDR3nt: TGCGCCAGCAGCCAAGATATCAGGGCCGGGCAGACCCAGTACTTC
CDR3aa: CASSQDIRAGQTQYF

v_gene: TRBV4-3
len: 18
abundance: -
d_gene: -
j_gene: TRBJ2-5
CDR3nt: TGCGCCAGCAGCCCCAATCTCCCCCTAGCTGGGCCCTGGGAGACCCAGTACTTC
CDR3aa: CASSPNLPLAGPWETQYF

v_gene: TRBV28
len: 13
abundance: once
d_gene: -
j_gene: TRBJ2-3
CDR3nt: TGTGCCAGCAGTTTCAGTGGCACAGATACGCAGTATTTT
CDR3aa: CASSFSGTDTQYF

v_gene: TRBV4-2
len: 16
abundance: -
d_gene: -
j_gene: TRBJ2-3
CDR3nt: TGTGCCAGCAGCCAAGATCAAGCGGGTGGGGGAGATACGCAGTATTTT
CDR3aa: CASSQDQAGGGDTQYF

v_gene: TRBV7-9
len: 16
abundance: few
d_gene: -
j_gene: TRBJ1-1
CDR3nt: TGTGCCAGCAGCTTAGCGCTTGGCCGGTTTGAGACTTACGCTTTCTTT
CDR3aa: CASSLALGRFETYAFF

v_gene: TRBV28
len: 13
abundance: -
d_gene: -
j_gene: TRBJ1-4
CDR3nt: TGTGCCATCAGGGACACTTCTAATGAAAAACTGTTTTTT
CDR3aa: CAIRDTSNEKLFF

v_gene: TRBV5-5
len: 16
abundance: -
d_gene: -
j_gene: TRBJ2-7
CDR3nt: TGTGCCAGCAGCTTAGTGGCAGGCCCTGGGAGCTACGAGCAGTACTTC
CDR3aa: CASSLVAGPGSYEQYF

v_gene: TRBV30
len: 16
abundance: -
d_gene: -
j_gene: TRBJ1-6
CDR3nt: TGTGCCTGGAAGGAGGCCCCTCCGCTCTATAATTCACCCCTCCACTTT
CDR3aa: CAWKEAPPLYNSPLHF

v_gene: TRBV2
len: 15
abundance: -
d_gene: TRBD1
j_gene: TRBJ2-1
CDR3nt: TGTGCCAGCAGTGAGTGGACAGGCCCTAACAATGAGCAGTTCTTC
CDR3aa: CASSEWTGPNNEQFF

v_gene: TRBV12-5
len: 17
abundance: -
d_gene: -
j_gene: TRBJ2-7
CDR3nt: TGTGCTAGTGGTTTGGTAGTTTCAGGAGGACCACACTACGAGCAGTACTTC
CDR3aa: CASGLVVSGGPHYEQYF

v_gene: TRBV2
len: 15
abundance: -
d_gene: TRBD1
j_gene: TRBJ1-4
CDR3nt: TGTGCCAGCAGGGGGACAGGTGCCTTGAATGAAAAACTGTTTTTT
CDR3aa: CASRGTGALNEKLFF

v_gene: TRBV7-9
len: 16
abundance: -
d_gene: TRBD1
j_gene: TRBJ1-4
CDR3nt: TGTGCCAGCAGCTTAGCCCAGGGGGTTCTGTCCGAAAAACTGTTTTTT
CDR3aa: CASSLAQGVLSEKLFF

v_gene: TRBV28
len: 15
abundance: -
d_gene: -
j_gene: TRBJ1-1
CDR3nt: TGTGCCAGCAGTGGGTTACTGGGCCTGAACACTGAAGCTTTCTTT
CDR3aa: CASSGLLGLNTEAFF

v_gene: TRBV5-1
len: 15
abundance: -
d_gene: -
j_gene: TRBJ2-7
CDR3nt: TGCGCCAGCAGCTTGGGCCCGACAGTTTCCTACGAGCAGTACTTC
CDR3aa: CASSLGPTVSYEQYF

v_gene: TRBV9
len: 19
abundance: -
d_gene: TRBD2
j_gene: TRBJ2-3
CDR3nt: TGTGCCAGCAGCGAGCCCGGGACTAGCGGGAGTAAGCGCACAGATACGCAGTATTTT
CDR3aa: CASSEPGTSGSKRTDTQYF

v_gene: TRBV5-8
len: 15
abundance: -
d_gene: TRBD2
j_gene: TRBJ2-1
CDR3nt: TGTGCCAGCAGCGAGGGACTAGCGGTTTACAATGAGCAGTTCTTC
CDR3aa: CASSEGLAVYNEQFF

v_gene: TRBV5-1
len: 15
abundance: -
d_gene: -
j_gene: TRBJ2-3
CDR3nt: TGCGCCAGCAGCTTGATTAGCGGAAACACAGATACGCAGTATTTT
CDR3aa: CASSLISGNTDTQYF

v_gene: TRBV4-3
len: 15
abundance: -
d_gene: -
j_gene: TRBJ1-2
CDR3nt: TGCGCCAGCAGCCAAGATAGTTCAGGGGTGGGTGGCTACACCTTC
CDR3aa: CASSQDSSGVGGYTF

v_gene: TRBV6-5
len: 12
abundance: -
d_gene: TRBD1
j_gene: TRBJ2-7
CDR3nt: TGTGCCAGCAGCGGACAGGGTGCCGAGCAGTACTTC
CDR3aa: CASSGQGAEQYF

v_gene: TRBV4-1
len: 14
abundance: -
d_gene: TRBD2
j_gene: TRBJ2-5
CDR3nt: TGCGCCAGCAGCCAAATCGGGGGGGCGGAGACCCAGTACTTC
CDR3aa: CASSQIGGAETQYF

v_gene: TRBV5-6
len: 16
abundance: -
d_gene: -
j_gene: TRBJ2-4
CDR3nt: TGTGCCAGCAGCTTGGCACTCACGATTCCGGGGAACATTCAGTACTTC
CDR3aa: CASSLALTIPGNIQYF

v_gene: TRBV14
len: 17
abundance: -
d_gene: TRBD2
j_gene: TRBJ2-1
CDR3nt: TGTGCCAGCAGCCCATCTCGGACTAGCGGGAGGGGGAATGAGCAGTTCTTC
CDR3aa: CASSPSRTSGRGNEQFF

v_gene: TRBV5-4
len: 15
abundance: -
d_gene: TRBD2
j_gene: TRBJ2-1
CDR3nt: TGTGCCAGCAGCTCCGGGGGGGCCCCTTACAATGAGCAGTTCTTC
CDR3aa: CASSSGGAPYNEQFF